This entry lists 8 T cell receptor beta chains sequenced from one sample in a study of T cells in Graves' hyperthyroidism and ophthalmopathy. The CDR3 regions of TCR beta were amplified from RNA transcripts. The TCR CDR3 was amplified in a first-round RT-PCR using the HTBI primer set. TCRdb re-derived calls from the multiplex PCR reads in MiXCR, one entry per CDR3 protein. The sample contains hundreds of thousands of distinct CDR3 sequences, roughly 40% of which appear only once. The material sequenced was blood. Receptors originate from a man aged 18 to 29 with Graves' hyperthyroidism.

Remarks on this clonotype: A much larger clone lies a single base off, so this may be a read error. This rearrangement joins TRBV12-3 or TRBV12-4 to TRBJ2-7; TRBD2 agrees at 7 bases. The CDR3 runs 13 residues. The CDR3, as DNA: TGTGCCAGCAGGGAGCGGGGAACCTACGAGCAGTGCTTC. Protein product: CASRERGTYEQCF.

Here the CDR3 reads CASSQKFQGLQPQHF. The CDR3 region has the DNA TGTGCCAGCAGCCAAAAGTTTCAGGGCTTACAGCCCCAGCATTTT. This chain connects TRBV7-9 to TRBJ1-5; perhaps TRBD1 as D (5 bases). V was pared by 5 bases and J by 7 bases, with 18 bases between. Per germline, CDR1 SEHNR and CDR2 FQNEAQ (reference sequence). The CDR3 is 15 residues long.

This clonotype has only a few counts. This chain links TRBV5-1 with TRBJ2-5; D is unclear. This CDR3 is 15 amino acids long. V was shortened by 0 bases and J by 5 bases, with 14 bases between the two germline ends. CDR1 is SGHRS and CDR2 is YFSETQ in the germline V gene. The CDR3 spells CASSLGRLDSETQYF. The CDR3 coding sequence is TGCGCCAGCAGCTTGGGCAGATTAGATTCCGAGACCCAGTACTTC. Full variable domain (rest looked up from reference TRBV5-1 and TRBJ2-5): KAGVTQTPRYLIKTRGQQVTLSCSPISGHRSVSWYQQTPGQGLQFLFEYFSETQRNKGNFPGRFSGRQFSNSRSEMNVSTLELGDSALYLCASSLGRLDSETQYFGPGTRLLVL.

This chain joins TRBV29-1 and TRBJ2-5; 7 nucleotides align to TRBD2. Losses at the gene ends were 8 bases for V and 1 base for J; bases not matched to a gene: 10. The germline gives CDR1 SQVTM, CDR2 ANQGSEA. The CDR3 totals 14 residues. CDR3 DNA: TGCAGCTTAGGTCCGGGAGGCTTCCAAGAGACCCAGTACTTC. Protein: CSLGPGGFQETQYF. Variable domain in full (rest from reference TRBV29-1 and TRBJ2-5): SAVISQKPSRDICQRGTSLTIQCQVDSQVTMMFWYRQQPGQSLTLIATANQGSEATYESGFVIDKFPISRPNLTFSTLTVSNMSPEDSSIYLCSLGPGGFQETQYFGPGTRLLVL.

The chain uses TRBV20-1 and TRBJ2-7, with 7 bases matching TRBD2. The length of the CDR3 is 13 residues. J was trimmed by 4 bases and V by 6 bases; bases with no gene match: 9. Germline V CDR1 and CDR2: DFQATT, SNEGSKA (reference sequence). In nucleotides, the CDR3 is TGCAGTGCCCTCGCGGCTAGCGGATACGAGCAGTACTTC. This gives the protein CSALAASGYEQYF.

The genes are TRBV7-9 and TRBJ2-2; D is tentatively TRBD1 or TRBD2 (6 bases each). The CDR3 loop spans 18 amino acids. Germline V gene lookup returns CDR1 SEHNR and CDR2 FQNEAQ (reference sequence). The V and J ends lost 1 base and 1 base respectively, with 16 bases between them. The CDR3, as DNA: TGTGCCAGCAGCTTAGGCTACGGGGGCCGTAGGAACACCGGGGAGCTGTTTTTT. This translates into CASSLGYGGRRNTGELFF.

The V and J genes are TRBV29-1 and TRBJ2-2, with 7 bases fitting TRBD2. V was pared by 5 bases and J by 5 bases, with 11 bases of the junction left unmatched. The CDR3 is 15 amino acids. Germline CDR1 SQVTM, CDR2 ANQGSEA. CDR3 region: CSVSTAGVRTGELFF. The CDR3 DNA is TGCAGCGTTTCAACGGCGGGAGTAAGGACCGGGGAGCTGTTTTTT.

The chain uses TRBV29-1 and TRBJ2-5, with D perhaps TRBD2 (6 bases). The CDR3 loop spans 12 amino acids. From germline, CDR1 is SQVTM and CDR2 ANQGSEA. The V and J ends lost 5 bases and 3 bases respectively, with 10 bases between them. The CDR3 is CSVIGGEETQYF. The CDR3 coding sequence is TGCAGCGTTATCGGGGGAGAAGAGACCCAGTACTTC.